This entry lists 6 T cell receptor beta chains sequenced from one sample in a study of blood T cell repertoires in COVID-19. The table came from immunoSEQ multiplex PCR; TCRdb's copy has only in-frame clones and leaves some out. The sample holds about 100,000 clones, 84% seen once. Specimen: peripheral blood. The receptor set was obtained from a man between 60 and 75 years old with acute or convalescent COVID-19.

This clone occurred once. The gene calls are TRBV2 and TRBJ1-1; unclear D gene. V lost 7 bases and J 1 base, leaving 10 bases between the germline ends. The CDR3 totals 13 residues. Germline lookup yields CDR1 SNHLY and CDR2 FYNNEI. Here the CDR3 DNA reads TGTGCCAGCACTTCTGAGGGGAACACTGAAGCTTTCTTT. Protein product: CASTSEGNTEAFF.

The CDR3 is CASSRGQQETQYF. CDR3 nucleotide sequence: TGTGCCAGCAGCCGGGGACAGCAAGAGACCCAGTACTTC. The rearrangement links TRBV11-2 to TRBJ2-5; 7 bases are shared with TRBD1. The CDR3 is made up of 13 amino acids. Trimming at V came to 5 bases and at J to 2 bases, leaving 2 bases not matched to a gene. Germline CDR1 SGHAT, CDR2 FQNNGV.

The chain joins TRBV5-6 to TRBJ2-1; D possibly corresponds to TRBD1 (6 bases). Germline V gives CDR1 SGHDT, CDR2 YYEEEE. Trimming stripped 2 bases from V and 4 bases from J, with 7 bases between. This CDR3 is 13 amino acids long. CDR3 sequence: CASSLTGYNEQFF. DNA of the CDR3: TGTGCCAGCAGCTTAACAGGGTACAATGAGCAGTTCTTC.

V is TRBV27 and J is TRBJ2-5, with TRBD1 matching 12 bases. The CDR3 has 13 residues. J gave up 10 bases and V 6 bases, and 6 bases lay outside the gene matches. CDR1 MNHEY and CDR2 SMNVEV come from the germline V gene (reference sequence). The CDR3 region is CASSQGDRGHQYF. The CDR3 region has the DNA TGTGCCAGCAGCCAGGGGGACAGGGGGCACCAGTACTTC.

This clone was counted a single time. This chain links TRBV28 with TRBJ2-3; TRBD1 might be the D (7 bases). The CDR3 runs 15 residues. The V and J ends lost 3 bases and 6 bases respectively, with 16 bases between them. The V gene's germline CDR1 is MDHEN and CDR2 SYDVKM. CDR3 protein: CASSFGDSGRDTQYF. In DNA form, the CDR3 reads TGTGCCAGCAGTTTCGGGGACAGCGGGCGGGATACGCAGTATTTT.

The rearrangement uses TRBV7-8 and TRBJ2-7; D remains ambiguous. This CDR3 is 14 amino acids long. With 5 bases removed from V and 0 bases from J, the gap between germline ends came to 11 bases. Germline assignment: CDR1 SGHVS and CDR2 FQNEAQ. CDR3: CASSPLSSSYEQYF. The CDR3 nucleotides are TGTGCCAGCAGCCCTCTGTCGAGCTCCTACGAGCAGTACTTC.